The 20 T cell receptor beta chains given below trace back to one sample, sequenced in a study of graft-versus-host responses after intestinal transplantation (dated by TCRdb to the early 2020s). Library preparation used the immunoSEQ multiplex PCR assay. This immuneACCESS table, as held by TCRdb, lists in-frame sequences with V and J called but not all clones. Of the missing ones, under half trace to an unresolved V gene in checked studies; the others have no known cause. This sample lists about 36,000 clones; roughly 94% were detected once. The ten top clones hold 0.22% of the sample. What these receptors recognize is not known. The sample's time point label is to be understood as: cells obtained before transplantation from donor or recipient. This specimen was unstimulated CD4+ T cells sorted from spleen or lymph node cells, taken before transplant. The receptors originated from a human donor who was the organ donor for an intestinal transplant.

This sequence joins TRBV27 and TRBJ2-3; the match to TRBD2 covers 8 bases. V lost 6 bases to trimming and J lost 2 bases; unmatched junction nucleotides: 10. There are 16 residues in the CDR3. Germline loops: CDR1 MNHEY, CDR2 SMNVEV (reference sequence). In nucleotides, the CDR3 is TGTGCCAGCAGCGGGGGCAGCGGGGGAACCACAGATACGCAGTATTTT. Its protein product is CASSGGSGGTTDTQYF.

This chain connects TRBV4-1 to TRBJ1-2; TRBD1 is a possible D gene (6 bases). The CDR3 consists of 15 residues. From germline, CDR1 is MGHRA and CDR2 YSYEKL. V lost 1 base and J lost 3, with 12 bases in between. CDR3 nucleotides: TGCGCCAGCAGCCAAGTGGGCGAGGGGGACTATGGCTACACCTTC. It encodes CASSQVGEGDYGYTF.

This rearrangement joins TRBV6-5 to TRBJ2-2; 9 bases agree with TRBD1. Unmatched junction bases numbered 5, after V lost 6 bases and J lost 6 bases. Per the germline V gene, CDR1 is MNHEY and CDR2 is SVGAGI. This CDR3 has 14 residues. The CDR3 nucleotides are TGTGCCAGCAGGAAGGGACAGGGTCCCGGGGAGCTGTTTTTT. This sequence encodes CASRKGQGPGELFF.

The chain uses TRBV9 and TRBJ2-1; TRBD2 is a possible D gene (6 bases). The germline V gene has CDR1 SGDLS and CDR2 YYNGEE. CDR3 length: 15 amino acids. Trimming pared 3 bases from V and 4 bases from J, leaving 14 bases between. DNA for the CDR3: TGTGCCAGCAGCGGTAGCGGTATTCAGTACAATGAGCAGTTCTTC. Translation gives CASSGSGIQYNEQFF. Filled out from reference TRBV9 and TRBJ2-1, the complete variable domain reads DSGVTQTPKHLITATGQRVTLRCSPRSGDLSVYWYQQSLDQGLQFLIQYYNGEERAKGNILERFSAQQFPDLHSELNLSSLELGDSALYFCASSGSGIQYNEQFFGPGTRLTVL.

The genes are TRBV10-3 and TRBJ2-7; 8 bases are a match to TRBD1. V lost 0 bases and J lost 1; bases outside the gene matches: 5. Germline-derived CDR1 and CDR2 are ENHRY and SYGVKD. The CDR3 totals 16 residues. DNA for the CDR3: TGTGCCATCAGTGAGTCCGACAGGGGTCGTTCCTACGAGCAGTACTTC. This gives the protein CAISESDRGRSYEQYF.

The V gene is TRBV5-6, the J gene TRBJ2-4; no definite D call. Germline CDR1 SGHDT, CDR2 YYEEEE. The CDR3 consists of 14 residues. The V end lost 4 bases, the J end lost 0 bases, and 8 bases lay between the germline ends. In nucleotides, the CDR3 is TGTGCCAGCAGCATCACAGCAGCCAAAAACATTCAGTACTTC. Encoded protein: CASSITAAKNIQYF.

This chain links TRBV9 with TRBJ2-1; a weak D match, TRBD1 (5 bases). The length of the CDR3 is 16 residues. Germline V gene data show CDR1 as SGDLS and CDR2 as YYNGEE. Trimming took off 0 bases at V and 6 bases at J, with 16 bases between the two ends. CDR3 sequence (DNA): TGTGCCAGCAGCGTAGATCCAGGGTGGCTGGTCAATGAGCAGTTCTTC. Its protein product is CASSVDPGWLVNEQFF.

J is TRBJ1-2 and V is TRBV27; the D is unclear. This CDR3 has 15 residues. The V end was cut by 4 bases, the J end by 0 bases, with 12 bases between. Germline CDR1 is MNHEY and CDR2 is SMNVEV (reference sequence). DNA of the CDR3: TGTGCCAGCAGTTCCGGCGGGCTTGCTAACTATGGCTACACCTTC. This sequence encodes CASSSGGLANYGYTF.

The V call is TRBV9, the J call TRBJ1-2, with 12 positions matching TRBD1. The trim removed 5 bases at V and 3 bases at J, leaving 11 bases unmatched. There are 17 residues in the CDR3. Germline assignment: CDR1 SGDLS and CDR2 YYNGEE. CDR3: CASRRAGTGGADYGYTF. The DNA of the CDR3 is TGTGCCAGCAGGAGGGCAGGGACAGGGGGCGCGGACTATGGCTACACCTTC.

The chain employs TRBV5-1 and TRBJ1-4, with D possibly TRBD1 on 6 matching bases. The CDR3 totals 15 residues. CDR1 and CDR2 (germline): SGHRS, YFSETQ. The V and J ends lost 4 bases and 3 bases respectively, with 13 bases between them. The CDR3 DNA follows: TGCGCCAGCAGCCCTACAGGGTTGGCTAATGAAAAACTGTTTTTT. The encoded protein is CASSPTGLANEKLFF.

The gene calls are TRBV2 and TRBJ2-7; D possibly corresponds to TRBD1 (5 bases). V shed 9 bases and J shed 1 base, with 13 bases lying between them. CDR3 size: 13 residues. From germline, CDR1 is SNHLY and CDR2 FYNNEI. CDR3 nucleotides: TGTGCCAGTACCAGGACACGGTCCTACGAGCAGTACTTC. Translation gives CASTRTRSYEQYF.

This clone showed up just once. The chain carries TRBV7-2 and TRBJ2-7; D is tentatively TRBD1 or TRBD2 (6 bases each). The V gene's germline CDR1 is SGHTA and CDR2 FQGNSA. Trimming cost V 2 bases and J 9 bases, with 14 bases left between them. CDR3 length: 13 residues. Written as DNA, the CDR3 is TGTGCCAGCAGCTTACGAAGGGGGGACGGGCAGTACTTC. Amino acids: CASSLRRGDGQYF.

V and J are TRBV28 and TRBJ2-7; 10 bases are shared with TRBD1. This CDR3 region has 15 residues. The junction had 9 bases not matched to a gene; V was cut back by 7 bases and J by 3 bases. From germline, CDR1 is MDHEN and CDR2 SYDVKM. CDR3 in amino acids: CASTRRGQGYYEQYF. The CDR3, as DNA: TGTGCCAGCACCCGAAGGGGACAGGGGTACTACGAGCAGTACTTC.

Concerning this clone: The identical CDR3 is also encoded by other nucleotide sequences in the sample. The rearrangement links TRBV11-3 to TRBJ2-7, with D perhaps TRBD1 (5 bases). V shed 2 bases and J shed 4 bases, with 9 bases lying between them. Germline V lookup: CDR1 SGHNT, CDR2 YENEEA. The CDR3 is 13 residues long. CDR3 nucleotide sequence: TGTGCCAGCAGCTTATACCAGGGTTACGAGCAGTACTTC. Translation: CASSLYQGYEQYF.

This chain joins TRBV6-5 and TRBJ2-2, with D possibly TRBD1 on 5 matching bases. The germline V and J ends were trimmed by 8 bases and 3 bases, with 13 bases remaining between them. The CDR3 has 14 residues. Germline V gene lookup returns CDR1 MNHEY and CDR2 SVGAGI. Written as DNA, the CDR3 is TGTGCCAGCTCACCGCAGGGTGACACCGGGGAGCTGTTTTTT. It is translated as CASSPQGDTGELFF.

The rearrangement links TRBV7-6 to TRBJ1-1; D gene uncertain. Germline V gene sequence: CDR1 SGHVS, CDR2 FNYEAQ. V shed 1 base and J shed 0 bases, with 15 bases lying between them. The CDR3 spans 17 residues. The CDR3 DNA is TGTGCCAGCAGCTTAGGAAAGAAGACAAAAGTGAACACTGAAGCTTTCTTT. Its protein is CASSLGKKTKVNTEAFF.

The gene calls are TRBV19 and TRBJ2-6; no clear D. The V gene's germline CDR1 is LNHDA and CDR2 SQIVND (reference sequence). This CDR3 is built from 16 residues. V gave up 2 bases and J gave up 2 bases, with 10 bases separating them. The CDR3 protein is CASSIPKGTGANVLTF. The CDR3 DNA reads as TGTGCCAGTAGTATACCTAAGGGAACTGGGGCCAACGTCCTGACTTTC.

The CDR3 DNA follows: TGTGCTAGTGGTTTGGGACAGGGTGGCTACACCTTC. This sequence encodes CASGLGQGGYTF. The chain is built from TRBV12-5 and TRBJ1-2; the match to TRBD1 covers 7 bases. The germline V gene encodes CDR1 LGHNT and CDR2 FRNRAP. The CDR3 totals 12 residues. Trimming removed 1 base from V and 7 bases from J; junction bases left unmatched: 0.

This sequence joins TRBV5-1 and TRBJ2-4, with D perhaps matching TRBD1 (6 bases). The CDR3 length is 15 residues. Trimming took 4 bases from V and 0 from J, leaving 11 bases between them. Germline V lookup: CDR1 SGHRS, CDR2 YFSETQ. CDR3 amino acids: CASSPGHLAKNIQYF. The CDR3 bases are TGCGCCAGCAGCCCGGGACACTTAGCCAAAAACATTCAGTACTTC.

J is TRBJ1-1 and V is TRBV28, with 7 bases identical to TRBD1. The CDR3 loop spans 15 amino acids. Germline-derived CDR1 and CDR2 are MDHEN and SYDVKM. V was pared by 7 bases and J by 0 bases, with 8 bases of the junction left unmatched. The CDR3 coding sequence is TGTGCCAGCACCGATTGGGGACAGTTGAACACTGAAGCTTTCTTT. This encodes CASTDWGQLNTEAFF.